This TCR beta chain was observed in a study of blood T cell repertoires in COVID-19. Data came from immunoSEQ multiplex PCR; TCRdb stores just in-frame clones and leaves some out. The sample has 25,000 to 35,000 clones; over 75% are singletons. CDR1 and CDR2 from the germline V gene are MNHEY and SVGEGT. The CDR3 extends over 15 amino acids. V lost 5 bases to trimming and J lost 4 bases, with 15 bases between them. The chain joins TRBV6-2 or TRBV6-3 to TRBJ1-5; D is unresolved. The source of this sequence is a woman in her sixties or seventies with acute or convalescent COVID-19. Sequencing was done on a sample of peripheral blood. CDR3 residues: CASSPQLPSNQPQHF. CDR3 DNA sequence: TGTGCCAGCAGTCCACAGTTGCCCTCAAATCAGCCCCAGCATTTT.